Shown below are 2 T cell receptor beta chains from a single sample sequenced in a study of cytomegalovirus exposure and HLA in healthy donors. Libraries were prepared by immunoSEQ multiplex PCR; TCRdb keeps only in-frame clonotypes and omits some of them. The sample lists about 180,000 clones, roughly 86% occurring once. The specimen was PBMCs. The source of these receptors is a man aged 18 to 35 in good health and CMV-seropositive.

This chain connects TRBV4-1 to TRBJ1-1; D call uncertain. The ends were cut back, 4 bases at V and 3 bases at J, with 18 bases in the middle. The germline CDR1 and CDR2 sequences are MGHRA and YSYEKL. The CDR3 is made up of 16 amino acids. CDR3: CASSPGLGRGYTEAFF. In DNA, the CDR3 is TGCGCCAGCAGCCCCGGATTGGGGAGAGGGTACACTGAAGCTTTCTTT.

Concerning this clone itself: One end of the junction is discordant with germline, which a read error may explain. The chain links TRBV7-7 to TRBJ2-5; 9 positions agree with TRBD1. This CDR3 comprises 12 residues. From germline, CDR1 is SSHAT and CDR2 FNYEAQ (reference sequence). CDR3 nucleotide sequence: TGTGCTAGCAGTCCGGACAGGGGGACCCAGTACTTC. Its translation: CASSPDRGTQYF.